These 29 T cell receptor beta chains share one sample of origin, sequenced in a study of T cell changes during pregnancy in multiple sclerosis. The protocol was immunoSEQ multiplex PCR, while the TCRdb copy is restricted to in-frame clones and leaves out a portion. The sample has more than 35,000 clones, nearly 90% seen once. The sequenced sample was CD4+ T cells from peripheral blood mononuclear cells, obtained in the second trimester of pregnancy. The receptor set was obtained from a female donor with multiple sclerosis, enrolled in a pregnancy study.

This chain joins TRBV7-9 and TRBJ1-2; 10 bases match TRBD1. The CDR3 runs to 16 residues. V was clipped by 3 bases and J by 7 bases; unmatched bases: 11. CDR1 and CDR2 from the germline V gene are SEHNR and FQNEAQ (reference sequence). The chain's CDR3 is CASSLVGDRGRSGYTF. The DNA of the CDR3 is TGTGCCAGCAGCTTGGTGGGGGACAGGGGCCGGAGTGGCTACACCTTC.

CDR3 sequence (DNA): TGTGCCAGCAGTCCCCCACGTCAGGGGTCGCGGGAGCAGTACTTC. Protein: CASSPPRQGSREQYF. The V gene is TRBV27, the J gene TRBJ2-7; D might be TRBD1 (6 bases). V gave up 5 bases and J gave up 7 bases, with 21 bases separating them. The germline V gene encodes CDR1 MNHEY and CDR2 SMNVEV (reference sequence). The CDR3 consists of 15 residues.

The chain joins TRBV18 to TRBJ2-1; 12 nucleotides line up with TRBD2. Trimming at V came to 1 base and at J to 8 bases, leaving 6 bases not matched to a gene. Germline CDR1 is KGHSH and CDR2 is LQKENI. The CDR3 is made up of 16 amino acids. The CDR3 protein is CASSPLSSGRADEQFF. The CDR3 region has the DNA TGTGCCAGCTCACCACTGTCTAGCGGGAGGGCCGATGAGCAGTTCTTC.

The J gene is TRBJ2-3, the V gene TRBV2; D may be TRBD1 (6 bases). Germline loops: CDR1 SNHLY, CDR2 FYNNEI. Trimming cost V 1 base and J 4 bases, with 9 bases left between them. The CDR3 runs 14 residues. CDR3 sequence (DNA): TGTGCCAGCAGTGAAGACAGGGTGCCAGATACGCAGTATTTT. Its protein is CASSEDRVPDTQYF.

V gene TRBV4-3 combines with J gene TRBJ1-5, with D tentatively TRBD1 (6 bases). CDR1 and CDR2 from the germline V gene are LGHNA and YSLEER. Trimming stripped 5 bases from V and 7 bases from J, with 18 bases between. CDR3 length: 15 amino acids. The CDR3 region is CASSTEVGAGQPQHF. CDR3 nucleotide sequence: TGCGCCAGCAGCACCGAGGTGGGGGCAGGACAGCCCCAGCATTTT.

CDR3 sequence: CASSFIGTGTGELFF. The CDR3 DNA sequence: TGTGCCAGCAGTTTTATTGGGACAGGAACCGGGGAGCTGTTTTTT. The rearrangement joins TRBV28 to TRBJ2-2, with 8 bases aligning to TRBD1. CDR3 length: 15 residues. The V gene's germline CDR1 is MDHEN and CDR2 SYDVKM. Trimming removed 3 bases from V and 5 bases from J; junction bases left unmatched: 5.

The chain employs TRBV5-4 and TRBJ2-7; 8 bases line up with TRBD2. The V segment lost 4 bases and the J segment 3 bases; nucleotides outside the gene matches: 6. The CDR3 has 14 amino acids. The germline gives CDR1 SGHNT, CDR2 YYREEE (reference sequence). The CDR3 nucleotides read TGTGCCAGCAGCCTACTAGCGGAGAACTACGAGCAGTACTTC. Protein product: CASSLLAENYEQYF.

The gene calls are TRBV5-4 and TRBJ2-5, with D possibly TRBD2 on 6 matching bases. Deletions cut 3 bases from V and 5 bases from J, with 11 bases between. Germline V lookup: CDR1 SGHNT, CDR2 YYREEE (reference sequence). The CDR3 length is 13 residues. The CDR3 is CASSSPRGETQYF. CDR3 DNA sequence: TGTGCCAGCAGCTCACCTCGGGGGGAGACCCAGTACTTC.

The chain joins TRBV4-3 to TRBJ2-5, with 15 bases fitting TRBD2. The CDR3 length is 20 residues. V was pared by 3 bases and J by 2 bases, with 13 bases of the junction left unmatched. Germline assignment: CDR1 LGHNA and CDR2 YSLEER. CDR3 amino acids: CASSQTVGTSGRWEQETQYF. CDR3 nucleotides: TGCGCCAGCAGCCAGACTGTCGGGACTAGCGGGAGGTGGGAGCAAGAGACCCAGTACTTC.

V usage is TRBV29-1 and J usage is TRBJ2-5; TRBD2 aligns across 11 bases. V lost 8 bases and J lost 1; bases outside the gene matches: 6. From germline, CDR1 is SQVTM and CDR2 ANQGSEA. The CDR3 covers 14 residues. This CDR3 is CSLSLAGGQETQYF. CDR3 coding DNA: TGCAGCCTATCGCTAGCGGGAGGCCAAGAGACCCAGTACTTC.

This chain uses TRBV28 with TRBJ1-5; the D gene is possibly TRBD1 (6 bases). Germline lookup yields CDR1 MDHEN and CDR2 SYDVKM. V was pared by 5 bases and J by 2 bases, with 13 bases between. CDR3 length: 15 amino acids. The CDR3 DNA is TGTGCCAGCAGTCCGGACAGAGGGGGCAATCAGCCCCAGCATTTT. It encodes CASSPDRGGNQPQHF.

The chain couples TRBV7-9 to TRBJ2-1; TRBD1 agrees at 7 bases. Germline trimming cut 2 bases from V and 4 bases from J; bases unmatched to any gene: 17. Germline CDR1 reads SEHNR; CDR2 reads FQNEAQ (reference sequence). This CDR3 has 19 residues. CDR3 sequence (DNA): TGTGCCAGCAGCTTACCAATTATCCCTGGGACAGCAACGTACAATGAGCAGTTCTTC. Translation: CASSLPIIPGTATYNEQFF.

This chain uses TRBV5-4 with TRBJ2-5; TRBD1 agrees at 10 bases. The CDR3 covers 16 residues. CDR1 is SGHNT and CDR2 is YYREEE in the germline V gene (reference sequence). Trimming removed 4 bases from V and 2 bases from J; junction bases left unmatched: 8. CDR3 nucleotides: TGTGCCAGCAGCACCTACCGGACAGGGGGTCAAGAGACCCAGTACTTC. Its translation is CASSTYRTGGQETQYF.

The chain couples TRBV9 to TRBJ2-5, with D perhaps matching TRBD1 (6 bases). Germline V gene sequence: CDR1 SGDLS, CDR2 YYNGEE. The CDR3 contains 12 residues. Trimming pared 1 base from V and 5 bases from J, leaving 6 bases between. The CDR3 DNA sequence: TGTGCCAGCAGCGTAAGGGGGGAGACCCAGTACTTC. Translation: CASSVRGETQYF.

This clone was recorded a few times. V and J are TRBV5-1 and TRBJ2-7; D is possibly TRBD2 (5 bases). Looked up from germline, CDR1 is SGHRS and CDR2 is YFSETQ. V lost 2 bases, J lost 4 bases, and 10 bases lay in between. This CDR3 spans 13 amino acids. The CDR3: CASSFEGKYEQYF. As DNA, the CDR3 is TGCGCCAGCAGCTTTGAGGGAAAATACGAGCAGTACTTC.

The rearrangement joins TRBV9 to TRBJ2-1; D is possibly TRBD2 (6 bases). Germline CDR1 and CDR2: SGDLS and YYNGEE. V was pared by 2 bases and J by 6 bases, with 12 bases between. The CDR3 extends over 14 amino acids. The CDR3 DNA follows: TGTGCCAGCAGCGTGACCCTCGGGGGCAATGAGCAGTTCTTC. Its translation is CASSVTLGGNEQFF.

The gene calls are TRBV7-2 and TRBJ2-5, with D possibly being TRBD2 (5 bases). The germline gives CDR1 SGHTA, CDR2 FQGNSA. V lost 1 base and J 5 bases, leaving 14 bases between the germline ends. This CDR3 contains 15 residues. The CDR3 here is CASSLGRQRGETQYF. The DNA of the CDR3 is TGTGCCAGCAGCTTAGGCAGGCAGCGAGGGGAGACCCAGTACTTC.

A few counts support this clone. CDR3 sequence: CSVEDQTGGITEAFF. CDR3 bases: TGCAGCGTTGAAGATCAGACAGGGGGCATCACTGAAGCTTTCTTT. The V call is TRBV29-1, the J call TRBJ1-1; TRBD1 matches 10 bases. Per the germline V gene, CDR1 is SQVTM and CDR2 is ANQGSEA. V was pared by 0 bases and J by 4 bases, with 5 bases of the junction left unmatched. The length of the CDR3 is 15 residues.

This chain links TRBV29-1 with TRBJ2-1, with D possibly being TRBD2 (5 bases). The CDR3 length is 12 residues. The V end was cut by 7 bases, the J end by 6 bases, with 13 bases between. Germline loops: CDR1 SQVTM, CDR2 ANQGSEA. For the CDR3, the DNA is TGCAGCGGTGGGATCGGGGTCAATGAGCAGTTCTTC. This encodes CSGGIGVNEQFF.

The chain recombines TRBV5-4 with TRBJ2-7; D possibly corresponds to TRBD1 (5 bases). Deletions cut 0 bases from V and 0 bases from J, with 10 bases between. The germline CDR1 and CDR2 sequences are SGHNT and YYREEE (reference sequence). The CDR3 totals 15 residues. The CDR3 protein is CASSLGTLSSYEQYF. CDR3 nucleotides: TGTGCCAGCAGCTTGGGGACATTGAGCTCCTACGAGCAGTACTTC.

The rearrangement uses TRBV7-3 and TRBJ2-5; D perhaps matches TRBD2 (5 bases). Germline V lookup: CDR1 SGHTA, CDR2 FQGTGA. V was trimmed by 1 base and J by 5 bases, leaving 8 bases between them. The CDR3 consists of 13 residues. The CDR3 DNA reads as TGTGCCAGCAGCTTAAATAGAGGGGAGACCCAGTACTTC. This gives the protein CASSLNRGETQYF.

This rearrangement joins TRBV10-3 to TRBJ2-5; TRBD2 is a possible D gene (5 bases). V was clipped by 3 bases and J by 5 bases, with 19 bases between them. The CDR3 loop spans 16 amino acids. Germline CDR1 reads ENHRY; CDR2 reads SYGVKD. In nucleotides, the CDR3 is TGTGCCATCAGTGACAATGCTACGCCTCGAGGGGAGACCCAGTACTTC. The encoded protein is CAISDNATPRGETQYF.

The rearrangement joins TRBV7-2 to TRBJ2-2; 10 positions match TRBD1. CDR1 is SGHTA and CDR2 is FQGNSA in the germline V gene. This CDR3 spans 16 amino acids. Germline trimming cut 7 bases from V and 4 bases from J; bases unmatched to any gene: 9. In DNA form, the CDR3 reads TGTGCCAGCAATACCGGGACAGGGGTTGTCACCGGGGAGCTGTTTTTT. It is translated as CASNTGTGVVTGELFF.

The chain employs TRBV6-5 and TRBJ2-3, with D unclear. Trimming removed 2 bases from V and 7 bases from J, with 10 bases in between. Germline V gives CDR1 MNHEY, CDR2 SVGAGI. The CDR3 is made up of 13 amino acids. The CDR3 DNA reads as TGTGCCAGCAGTTACCGTCTAACCTATACGCAGTATTTT. Protein: CASSYRLTYTQYF.

The V and J genes are TRBV29-1 and TRBJ2-3; D remains unclear. This CDR3 spans 12 amino acids. The V gene's germline CDR1 is SQVTM and CDR2 ANQGSEA. V was pared by 7 bases and J by 4 bases, with 12 bases between. The CDR3 nucleotides are TGCAGCGGCGGCCCTAAGCCAGATACGCAGTATTTT. It is translated as CSGGPKPDTQYF.

The chain links TRBV5-4 to TRBJ2-2; 7 bases match TRBD2. Germline V gene sequence: CDR1 SGHNT, CDR2 YYREEE (reference sequence). The CDR3 is made up of 16 amino acids. Trimming cost V 4 bases and J 2 bases; bases outside gene matches: 8. Here the CDR3 DNA reads TGTGCCAGCAGCGCCAATAAGCGGGGCAACACCGGGGAGCTGTTTTTT. Protein: CASSANKRGNTGELFF. The full variable domain, completed using reference TRBV5-4 and TRBJ2-2, is ETGVTQSPTHLIKTRGQQVTLRCSSQSGHNTVSWYQQALGQGPQFIFQYYREEENGRGNFPPRFSGLQFPNYSSELNVNALELDDSALYLCASSANKRGNTGELFFGEGSRLTVL.

V is TRBV30 and J is TRBJ2-5, with D perhaps TRBD1 (6 bases). The CDR3 length is 12 residues. CDR1 and CDR2 from the germline V gene are GTSNPN and SVGIG (reference sequence). With 4 bases removed from V and 5 bases from J, the gap between germline ends came to 11 bases. CDR3 sequence (DNA): TGTGCCTGGATTCAGGGGTGGGAGACCCAGTACTTC. Encoded protein: CAWIQGWETQYF.

This sequence joins TRBV7-9 and TRBJ2-5, with D maybe TRBD1 (5 bases). This CDR3 has 16 amino acids. Germline CDR1 and CDR2: SEHNR and FQNEAQ (reference sequence). The V gene lost 2 bases and the J gene lost 5 bases, with 18 bases spanning the gap. The CDR3 DNA sequence: TGTGCCAGCAGCTTATTTGGGCAGGCCCCAGGGGAGACCCAGTACTTC. Translating gives CASSLFGQAPGETQYF.

This clone is a singleton in its sample. The CDR3 is CASSYEQTGTYEQYF. CDR3 in DNA: TGTGCCAGCAGTTACGAACAGACAGGGACCTACGAGCAGTACTTC. J is TRBJ2-7 and V is TRBV6-6; 7 bases align to TRBD1. The germline V gene has CDR1 MNHNY and CDR2 SVGAGI (reference sequence). The CDR3 has 15 residues. J gave up 2 bases and V 2 bases, and 6 bases lay outside the gene matches.